What follows are 15 T cell receptor beta chains derived from one specimen sequenced in a study of blood T cell repertoires in COVID-19. Profiled with immunoSEQ multiplex PCR; TCRdb holds only in-frame clones, not every one. This sample has roughly 200,000 clones, with 75% to 80% found just once. Material: peripheral blood. These receptors were obtained from a woman in her forties or fifties with active or convalescent COVID-19.

The genes are TRBV19 and TRBJ1-2; 7 bases are a match to TRBD1. The junction had 5 bases not matched to a gene; V was cut back by 5 bases and J by 14 bases. Per the germline V gene, CDR1 is LNHDA and CDR2 is SQIVND (reference sequence). This CDR3 has 10 residues. CDR3 nucleotide sequence: TGTGCCAGTAGTCCTCAGGGACAGACCTTC. It specifies CASSPQGQTF.

This clone appeared once. This chain connects TRBV30 to TRBJ2-5; no clear D. The CDR3 has 14 residues. Germline V gene lookup returns CDR1 GTSNPN and CDR2 SVGIG (reference sequence). V was clipped by 3 bases and J by 4 bases, with 15 bases between them. DNA of the CDR3: TGTGCCTGGAGACCTAGAGGTTCCGCAGAGACCCAGTACTTC. Amino acid sequence: CAWRPRGSAETQYF. Combining the CDR3 with reference TRBV30 and TRBJ2-5 gives the whole variable domain SQTIHQWPATLVQPVGSPLSLECTVEGTSNPNLYWYRQAAGRGLQLLFYSVGIGQISSEVPQNLSASRPQDRQFILSSKKLLLSDSGFYLCAWRPRGSAETQYFGPGTRLLVL.

The rearrangement links TRBV28 to TRBJ1-5; 7 nucleotides match TRBD1. The CDR3 spans 15 residues. Germline loops: CDR1 MDHEN, CDR2 SYDVKM. V lost 4 bases, J lost 1 base, and 4 bases stayed unmatched. CDR3 DNA: TGTGCCAGCAGTTGGGCAGGGGGGAGCAATCAGCCCCAGCATTTT. It specifies CASSWAGGSNQPQHF.

The chain combines TRBV18 with TRBJ2-3; maybe TRBD1 (5 bases). The CDR3 sequence is 16 residues long. Germline V CDR1 and CDR2: KGHSH, LQKENI. The ends were cut back, 2 bases at V and 3 bases at J, with 15 bases in the middle. CDR3 DNA: TGTGCCAGCTCACCAAGGCAGGGAAGTAGGACAGATACGCAGTATTTT. Translating it yields CASSPRQGSRTDTQYF.

The chain recombines TRBV28 with TRBJ1-2, with TRBD1 matching 9 bases. The germline V gene encodes CDR1 MDHEN and CDR2 SYDVKM. Trimming cost V 0 bases and J 4 bases; bases outside gene matches: 0. The CDR3 contains 14 residues. The CDR3 is CASSLWGQGYGYTF. The CDR3 DNA reads as TGTGCCAGCAGTTTATGGGGACAGGGCTATGGCTACACCTTC.

V and J are TRBV20-1 and TRBJ2-1; no reliable D call. CDR1 and CDR2 (germline): DFQATT, SNEGSKA (reference sequence). Trimming removed 3 bases from V and 2 bases from J, with 5 bases in between. The length of the CDR3 is 12 residues. The CDR3 region has the DNA TGCAGTGCTAGTTTAACCTACAATGAGCAGTTCTTC. This translates into CSASLTYNEQFF.

This chain joins TRBV6-1 and TRBJ2-3; 8 bases line up with TRBD2. The CDR3 sequence is 13 residues long. The V segment lost 3 bases and the J segment 12 bases; nucleotides outside the gene matches: 8. Germline lookup yields CDR1 MNHNS and CDR2 SASEGT. Here the CDR3 reads CASSDSGSGSQYF. The CDR3 DNA reads TGTGCCAGCAGTGACAGCGGGAGCGGGTCCCAGTATTTT.

J is TRBJ2-6 and V is TRBV6-2 or TRBV6-3, with a possible D match to TRBD2 (7 bases). The CDR3 spans 16 residues. V lost 3 bases and J lost 5, with 14 bases in between. From germline, CDR1 is MNHEY and CDR2 SVGEGT. CDR3 sequence reads: CASSYRGGARANVLTF. The DNA of the CDR3 is TGTGCCAGCAGTTATAGGGGGGGGGCGAGGGCCAACGTCCTGACTTTC.

The chain combines TRBV19 with TRBJ2-1; TRBD2 matches at 11 bases. This CDR3 region has 16 residues. V lost 2 bases, J lost 6 bases, and 6 bases stayed unmatched. Germline CDR1 and CDR2: LNHDA and SQIVND (reference sequence). The CDR3 DNA follows: TGTGCCAGTAGTATATTTGGACTAGCGGGTTTCAATGAGCAGTTCTTC. Translating it yields CASSIFGLAGFNEQFF. Based on the CDR3 plus reference TRBV19 and TRBJ2-1, the full variable domain is DGGITQSPKYLFRKEGQNVTLSCEQNLNHDAMYWYRQDPGQGLRLIYYSQIVNDFQKGDIAEGYSVSREKKESFPLTVTSAQKNPTAFYLCASSIFGLAGFNEQFFGPGTRLTVL.

This clone was detected a few times. The chain has TRBV3-1 (or the pseudogene TRBV3-2) and TRBJ1-2; no reliable D call. Germline assignment: CDR1 LGHDT and CDR2 YNNKEL (reference sequence). The germline V and J ends were trimmed by 3 bases and 0 bases, with 11 bases remaining between them. The CDR3 length is 15 residues. The CDR3 region is CASSHQAGANYGYTF. DNA for the CDR3: TGTGCCAGCAGCCACCAAGCCGGAGCTAACTATGGCTACACCTTC.

This clone was observed a handful of times. The rearrangement uses TRBV6-2 or TRBV6-3 and TRBJ2-7, with 9 bases that match TRBD2. This CDR3 comprises 14 residues. The germline V gene encodes CDR1 MNHEY and CDR2 SVGEGT. V lost 4 bases to trimming and J lost 7 bases; unmatched junction nucleotides: 8. CDR3 DNA sequence: TGTGCCAGCAGTTCGGGAATAGCGGGGGTGGAGCAGTACTTC. This encodes CASSSGIAGVEQYF.

The genes are TRBV27 and TRBJ2-1; TRBD2 matches 12 bases. The germline V gene encodes CDR1 MNHEY and CDR2 SMNVEV (reference sequence). The CDR3 runs to 15 residues. Trimming at V came to 5 bases and at J to 4 bases, leaving 3 bases not matched to a gene. The CDR3 bases are TGTGCCAGCAGTGATCTAGCGGGGGGGTACAATGAGCAGTTCTTC. Protein product: CASSDLAGGYNEQFF.

This chain joins TRBV6-5 and TRBJ1-3; TRBD1 aligns across 7 bases. Losses at the gene ends were 6 bases for V and 0 bases for J; bases not matched to a gene: 5. CDR3 length equals 15 residues. Germline lookup yields CDR1 MNHEY and CDR2 SVGAGI. This CDR3 reads CASRSDRSSGNTIYF. The DNA of the CDR3 is TGTGCCAGCAGATCGGACAGGAGCTCTGGAAACACCATATATTTT.

This clone turned up a few times. This chain uses TRBV7-9 with TRBJ1-1, with D possibly matching TRBD1 (5 bases). Per the germline V gene, CDR1 is SEHNR and CDR2 is FQNEAQ (reference sequence). This CDR3 is 14 amino acids long. Trimming left V 7 bases short and J 1 base short, with 13 bases between. CDR3 sequence reads: CASKRGGENTEAFF. DNA for the CDR3: TGTGCCAGCAAACGGGGAGGGGAGAACACTGAAGCTTTCTTT.

The chain combines TRBV6-4 with TRBJ1-2, with D hard to call. The CDR3 sequence is 15 residues long. Germline assignment: CDR1 MRHNA and CDR2 SNTAGT. V was clipped by 6 bases and J by 0 bases, with 14 bases between them. For the CDR3, the DNA is TGTGCCAGCAGAAGAGACTACTCTTCTAACTATGGCTACACCTTC. The encoded protein is CASRRDYSSNYGYTF.